This record looks at one T cell receptor beta chain sequence and its context. The antigen it recognizes is unknown. Nothing much larger sits one base from this clone, and base qualities are not available. This sample stems from a study of CD8 T cells in Susac syndrome (dated by TCRdb to 2018 to 2020). With regard to the full study: The study used repertoire sequencing to test whether antigen drove CD8+ T cell activation and differentiation in Susac syndrome.

RNA was extracted using the RNeasy kit, and about 0.45 to 1 ug of the RNA was reverse transcribed with random hexamers. The immunoSEQ multiplex PCR assay, which covers 54 Vbeta and 13 Jbeta segments, was used to amplify TCR beta CDR3 regions. To correct PCR amplification bias, a synthetic template baseline was used for both primer optimization and computational correction. In the source study's methods: Only productive sequences were kept, with reads annotated to V, D and J genes according to IMGT and analyzed in immunoSEQ Analyzer. Clonality was computed as one minus Shannon entropy normalized by log2 of the number of productive unique sequences. For each patient and control, public and private clones were evaluated within the 100 most prevalent clones. Clones were defined as Susac-specific when absent from the healthy and MS cohorts, from roughly 1,100 published viral clones and from other ImmuneACCESS disease sequences. Starting from the raw public reads, TCRdb applied fastp trimming at Q25, assembled clones with MiXCR and retained in-frame beta chains. Merged by CDR3 protein, the rows form single entries marked with the most common genes and DNA. The V and J calls follow TCRdb's processing rather than the paper's. In this sample the table shows over 120,000 distinct CDR3 sequences, approximately 94% of which occur a single time. The biggest ten clones account for less than 0.095% of the sample.

Results and caveats for the whole study, not just this receptor: The TCR sequencing and HLA analysis was acknowledged to have included a relatively small number of individuals.

High-throughput TCR beta sequencing profiled peripheral blood CD8+ and CD4+ T cells from healthy donors, Susac syndrome patients and multiple sclerosis patients. Healthy donors were age- and sex-matched controls. Bulk CD8+ and CD4+ T cells were purified by magnetic negative isolation, whereas CD8+ TEMRA cells were enriched by FACS. Blood was drawn into EDTA tubes, processed within 24 hours, and PBMCs were isolated by density gradient centrifugation. PBMCs destined for TCR sequencing were cryopreserved in liquid nitrogen and later thawed in a 37 °C water bath. A purity of at least 90% was achieved for sorted or isolated CD4+, CD8+ and CD8+ TEMRA cells. The source of this sequence is a human donor in good health. Sequenced: CD4+ T cells from PBMCs.

The DNA is TGCAGTGCCCAACAGGGTCCACATGCAAAACTGTTTTTT. This encodes CSAQQGPHAKLFF. The chain is encoded by TRBV20-1 joined to TRBJ1-4, and TRBD1 may be the D gene, going by 6 matching bases. Measured from the cysteine to the phenylalanine, the CDR3 is 13 residues long. Of all the DNA, just the CDR3 is kept, 39 bases in frame from base 1. V loses 6 bases of germline sequence and J loses 10 bases, and the interval between the two ends is 18 bases. Based on the germline V gene (reference sequence), the CDR1 and CDR2 sequences are DFQATT and SNEGSKA.